This record concerns one T cell receptor (beta chain) sequence. This specimen comes from a study of blood T cell repertoires in COVID-19. Whole-study context: T cells, B-cell-depleted T cells, or PBMCs provided the cDNA or gDNA that served as material.

CDR1 and CDR2 (germline): KGHSH, LQKENI. The CDR3 has 15 residues. V was cut by 6 bases and J by 0 bases, with 14 bases left in between. Original processing notes: Using reference gene primer amplification, nucleated cell counts were estimated. Sequencing used immunoSEQ multiplex PCR; TCRdb keeps in-frame clones, though not all of them. V and J calls and clone size are copied from that table; D and trimming were computed from the DNA. Of roughly 250,000 clones in the sample, around 88% were seen once. The origin of this receptor is a man younger than 40 with acute or convalescent COVID-19. The sequenced sample consisted of peripheral blood. The chain links TRBV18 to TRBJ1-1, with D maybe TRBD1 (5 bases). The CDR3 DNA sequence: TGTGCCAGCTCGTCCATAGGGGCGGTGAACACTGAAGCTTTCTTT. Encoded protein: CASSSIGAVNTEAFF.